These 8 T cell receptor beta chains originate from one sample sequenced in a study of blood T cell repertoires in COVID-19. Sequencing used immunoSEQ multiplex PCR; TCRdb keeps in-frame clones, though not all of them. Of a few hundred thousand clones listed, 75% to 90% were seen once; the top ten hold less than 6%. The sequencing input was peripheral blood. Receptors were obtained from a man in his fifties or sixties who had recovered from COVID-19.

The V gene is TRBV25-1, the J gene TRBJ2-3; TRBD2 agrees at 7 bases. Per the germline V gene, CDR1 is MGHDK and CDR2 is SYGVNS. The J segment lost 2 bases and the V segment lost 4 bases, leaving 6 bases of the junction unmatched. The CDR3 runs to 15 residues. The chain's CDR3 is CASSGWGGNTDTQYF. The DNA for the CDR3 is TGTGCCAGCAGTGGTTGGGGGGGAAACACAGATACGCAGTATTTT. The full variable domain, completed using reference TRBV25-1 and TRBJ2-3, is EADIYQTPRYLVIGTGKKITLECSQTMGHDKMYWYQQDPGMELHLIHYSYGVNSTEKGDLSSESTVSRIRTEHFPLTLESARPSHTSQYLCASSGWGGNTDTQYFGPGTRLTVL.

The chain links TRBV15 to TRBJ1-1; possible D gene TRBD1, 5 bases. Germline V gene lookup returns CDR1 LNHNV and CDR2 YYDKDF (reference sequence). V lost 3 bases, J lost 3 bases, and 5 bases lay in between. The CDR3 is made up of 12 amino acids. The CDR3: CATSRTDTEAFF. Here the CDR3 DNA reads TGTGCCACCAGCAGGACAGACACTGAAGCTTTCTTT.

The chain links TRBV18 to TRBJ2-2, with 8 bases lining up with TRBD1. Germline CDR1 is KGHSH and CDR2 is LQKENI. This CDR3 is 16 amino acids long. Trimming removed 3 bases from V and 3 bases from J; junction bases left unmatched: 6. CDR3 region: CASSPTGGSDTGELFF. Written as DNA, the CDR3 is TGTGCCAGCTCACCCACAGGGGGGTCGGACACCGGGGAGCTGTTTTTT.

This chain connects TRBV6-2 or TRBV6-3 to TRBJ1-6, with 7 bases that match TRBD1. This CDR3 contains 20 residues. The V gene end was trimmed by 0 bases and the J gene end by 0 bases; junction bases not matched to a gene: 11. In germline, CDR1 is MNHEY, CDR2 SVGEGT. This CDR3 is CASSYSGQLSEPSYNSPLHF. CDR3 bases: TGTGCCAGCAGTTACTCGGGACAGCTAAGTGAACCCTCCTATAATTCACCCCTCCACTTT.

CDR3 coding DNA: TGTGCCAGCAGTTTTTCACCGGGACTCGGGTCCCTCGATCAGCCCCAGCATTTT. Its translation is CASSFSPGLGSLDQPQHF. This chain links TRBV28 with TRBJ1-5; D possibly corresponds to TRBD1 (5 bases). CDR3 length: 18 amino acids. V shed 3 bases and J shed 5 bases, with 23 bases lying between them. Germline V gene lookup returns CDR1 MDHEN and CDR2 SYDVKM.

The rearrangement uses TRBV4-1 and TRBJ1-1; D is ambiguous. V lost 0 bases, J lost 0 bases, and 11 bases lay in between. CDR1 MGHRA and CDR2 YSYEKL come from the germline V gene. CDR3 length: 16 amino acids. CDR3 residues: CASSQDDGRLNTEAFF. For the CDR3, the DNA is TGCGCCAGCAGCCAAGACGACGGGAGGCTGAACACTGAAGCTTTCTTT.

The chain recombines TRBV27 with TRBJ2-7; TRBD1 agrees at 9 bases. The CDR3 loop spans 16 amino acids. Germline V CDR1 and CDR2: MNHEY, SMNVEV (reference sequence). With 2 bases clipped from V and 3 bases from J, the junction kept 8 bases outside the gene matches. The DNA of the CDR3 is TGTGCCAGCAGTTTAAGGCGGACAGGGGTCGGCTACGAGCAGTACTTC. This gives the protein CASSLRRTGVGYEQYF.

The chain is built from TRBV7-2 and TRBJ2-1; possibly TRBD2 for D (5 bases). The CDR3 covers 16 residues. V lost 6 bases and J lost 1, with 16 bases in between. The germline V gene has CDR1 SGHTA and CDR2 FQGNSA. The CDR3: CASSLRAGGSYNEQFF. DNA of the CDR3: TGTGCCAGCAGTCTGCGGGCAGGTGGGTCCTACAATGAGCAGTTCTTC.